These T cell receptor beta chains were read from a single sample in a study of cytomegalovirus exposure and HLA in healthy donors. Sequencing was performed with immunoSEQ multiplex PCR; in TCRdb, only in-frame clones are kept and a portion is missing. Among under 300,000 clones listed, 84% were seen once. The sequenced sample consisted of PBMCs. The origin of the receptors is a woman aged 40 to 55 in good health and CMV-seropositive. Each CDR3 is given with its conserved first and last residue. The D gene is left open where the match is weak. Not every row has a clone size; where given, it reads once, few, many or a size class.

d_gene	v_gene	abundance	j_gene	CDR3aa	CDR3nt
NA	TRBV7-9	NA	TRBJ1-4	CSSSLRAGKAEKLFF	TGTTCCAGCAGCTTACGGGCAGGGAAGGCAGAAAAACTGTTTTTT
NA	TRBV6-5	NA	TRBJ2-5	CASSYSVRSQETQYF	TGTGCCAGCAGTTACTCTGTCCGGAGTCAAGAGACCCAGTACTTC
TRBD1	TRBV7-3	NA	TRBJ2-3	CASSLDIGTANTQYF	TGTGCCAGCAGCTTAGACATAGGGACAGCCAATACGCAGTATTTT
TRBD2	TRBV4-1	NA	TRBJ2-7	CASSQGLGVNEQYF	TGCGCCAGCAGCCAGGGACTAGGGGTCAACGAGCAGTACTTC
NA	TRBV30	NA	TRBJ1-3	CAWSVFRRGEAGNTIYF	TGTGCCTGGAGTGTATTTAGGAGGGGCGAAGCCGGAAACACCATATATTTT
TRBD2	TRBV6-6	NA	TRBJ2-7	CASSYIALAGEGEQYF	TGTGCCAGCAGTTACATTGCTCTAGCGGGAGAAGGCGAGCAGTACTTC
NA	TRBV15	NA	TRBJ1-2	CATSRARDTFNYGYTF	TGTGCCACCAGCAGAGCACGGGACACCTTTAACTATGGCTACACCTTC
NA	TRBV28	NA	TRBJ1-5	CASSPPSRGQHF	TGTGCCAGCAGTCCCCCCTCCCGGGGCCAGCATTTT
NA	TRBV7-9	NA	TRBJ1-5	CASSLTAGPWMGNQPQHF	TGTGCCAGCAGCTTAACCGCGGGGCCATGGATGGGTAATCAGCCCCAGCATTTT
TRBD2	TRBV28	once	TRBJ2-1	CASSFLLAGASGEQFF	TGTGCCAGCAGTTTCCTACTAGCGGGAGCATCGGGGGAGCAGTTCTTC
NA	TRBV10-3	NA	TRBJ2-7	CAISESYRVSYEQYF	TGTGCCATCAGTGAGTCGTACAGGGTGTCCTACGAGCAGTACTTC
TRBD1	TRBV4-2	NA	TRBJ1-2	CASSQETGDTNYGYTF	TGTGCCAGCAGCCAGGAAACAGGGGACACTAACTATGGCTACACCTTC
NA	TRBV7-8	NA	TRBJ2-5	CASSFHLEEQETQYF	TGTGCCAGCAGCTTCCACCTAGAGGAACAAGAGACCCAGTACTTC
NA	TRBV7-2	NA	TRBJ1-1	CVVRRQNTEAFF	TGTGTCGTGAGGCGGCAGAACACTGAAGCTTTCTTT
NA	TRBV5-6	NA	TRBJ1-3	CASSLDRLYAGNTIYF	TGTGCCAGCAGCTTGGATCGACTTTACGCTGGAAACACCATATATTTT
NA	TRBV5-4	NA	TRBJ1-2	CASSLSRNYGYTF	TGTGCCAGCAGCTTGAGCCGGAACTATGGCTACACCTTC
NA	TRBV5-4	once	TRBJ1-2	CASSSGGDYGYTF	TGTGCCAGCAGCTCCGGGGGGGACTATGGCTACACCTTC
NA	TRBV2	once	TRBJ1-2	CASSEEPYGYTF	TGTGCCAGCAGTGAAGAGCCCTATGGCTACACCTTC
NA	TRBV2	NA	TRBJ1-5	CASTGGLNQPQHF	TGTGCCAGCACCGGGGGTCTCAATCAGCCCCAGCATTTT
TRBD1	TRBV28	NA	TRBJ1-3	CASSSGQSNTIYF	TGTGCCAGCAGTTCGGGACAGTCAAACACCATATATTTT
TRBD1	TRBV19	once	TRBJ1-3	CASSPRGDFPYF	TGTGCCAGTAGTCCCAGGGGGGACTTTCCATATTTT
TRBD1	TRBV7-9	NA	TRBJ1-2	CASSLHDNRGHGYTF	TGTGCCAGCAGCTTACACGATAACAGGGGACATGGCTACACCTTC
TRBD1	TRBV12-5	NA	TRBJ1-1	CASAVGQLNTEAFF	TGTGCTAGTGCCGTGGGACAGCTGAACACTGAAGCTTTCTTT
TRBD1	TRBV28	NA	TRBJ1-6	CASTRQGSSYNSPLHF	TGTGCCAGCACCCGACAGGGAAGCTCCTATAATTCACCCCTCCACTTT
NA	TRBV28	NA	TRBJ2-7	CASTPGAREGEQYF	TGTGCCAGCACCCCCGGTGCACGGGAAGGCGAGCAGTACTTC
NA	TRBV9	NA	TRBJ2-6	CASSVGAAVRIGANVLTF	TGTGCCAGCAGCGTAGGTGCGGCGGTTAGGATTGGGGCCAACGTCCTGACTTTC
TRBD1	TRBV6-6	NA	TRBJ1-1	CASSYPAGGRNTEAFF	TGTGCCAGCAGTTACCCGGCAGGGGGAAGGAACACTGAAGCTTTCTTT
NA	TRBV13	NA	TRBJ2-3	CASSLGSQLSTDTQYF	TGTGCCAGCAGCTTAGGATCGCAGTTAAGCACAGATACGCAGTATTTT
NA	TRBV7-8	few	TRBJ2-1	CASSLEVGRQPQFF	TGTGCCAGCAGCTTAGAAGTAGGGAGGCAGCCGCAGTTCTTC
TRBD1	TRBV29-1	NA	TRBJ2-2	CSVDIGTDASGELFF	TGCAGCGTAGATATAGGGACAGACGCCAGCGGGGAGCTGTTTTTT
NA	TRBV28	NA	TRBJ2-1	CASSGPSASYNEQFF	TGTGCCAGCAGTGGACCTAGCGCCTCCTACAATGAGCAGTTCTTC
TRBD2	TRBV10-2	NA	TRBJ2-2	CASGEIAGTGELFF	TGCGCCAGCGGGGAGATAGCGGGCACCGGGGAGCTGTTTTTT
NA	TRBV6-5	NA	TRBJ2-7	CASSYSNLGLLEQYF	TGTGCCAGCAGTTACTCGAACCTTGGACTTCTCGAGCAGTACTTC
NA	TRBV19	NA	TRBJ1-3	CASSKDSGDSGNTIYF	TGTGCCAGTAGTAAGGACTCTGGGGACTCTGGAAACACCATATATTTT
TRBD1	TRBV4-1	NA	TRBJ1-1	CASSQAMTGGVRMNTEAFF	TGCGCCAGCAGCCAAGCGATGACAGGGGGAGTAAGGATGAACACTGAAGCTTTCTTT
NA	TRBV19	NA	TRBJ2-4	CASSIGPGGSGHQNIQYF	TGTGCCAGTAGTATAGGTCCGGGCGGCAGCGGCCATCAAAACATTCAGTACTTC
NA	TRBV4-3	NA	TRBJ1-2	CASSPAAGLTPNYGYTF	TGCGCCAGCAGCCCCGCGGCAGGACTAACACCTAACTATGGCTACACCTTC
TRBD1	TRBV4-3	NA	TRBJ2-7	CASSPGTANYEQYF	TGCGCCAGCAGCCCCGGGACAGCGAACTACGAGCAGTACTTC
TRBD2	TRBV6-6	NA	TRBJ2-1	CASSRGWVAGNSEQFF	TGTGCCAGCAGCCGGGGTTGGGTAGCGGGCAACTCTGAGCAGTTCTTC
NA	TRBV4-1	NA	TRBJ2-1	CASSQDPGSRRDNEQFF	TGCGCCAGCAGCCAAGATCCCGGTAGCAGGCGGGACAATGAGCAGTTCTTC
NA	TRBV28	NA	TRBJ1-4	CASSFRTVGEKLFF	TGTGCCAGCAGTTTTCGGACAGTAGGGGAAAAACTGTTTTTT
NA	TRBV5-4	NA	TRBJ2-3	CASSLGGRPTDTQYF	TGTGCCAGCAGCTTGGGGGGGCGGCCCACAGATACGCAGTATTTT
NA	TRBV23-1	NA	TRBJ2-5	CACIQGRGRQETQYF	TGCGCCTGCATACAGGGAAGGGGCCGGCAAGAGACCCAGTACTTC